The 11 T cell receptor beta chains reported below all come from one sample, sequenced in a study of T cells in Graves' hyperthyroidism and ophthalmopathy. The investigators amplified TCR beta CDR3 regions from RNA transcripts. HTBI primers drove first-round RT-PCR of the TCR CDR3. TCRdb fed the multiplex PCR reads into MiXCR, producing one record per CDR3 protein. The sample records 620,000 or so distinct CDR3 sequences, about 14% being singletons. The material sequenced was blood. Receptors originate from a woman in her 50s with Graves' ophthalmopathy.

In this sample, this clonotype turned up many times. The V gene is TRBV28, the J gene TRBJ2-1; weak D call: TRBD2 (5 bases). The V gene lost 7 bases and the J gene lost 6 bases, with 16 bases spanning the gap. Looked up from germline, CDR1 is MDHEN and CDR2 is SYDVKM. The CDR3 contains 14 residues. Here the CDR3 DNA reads TGTGCCAGCAATAAGGAGGTGGACGCCAATGAGCAGTTCTTC. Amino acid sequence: CASNKEVDANEQFF.

As DNA, the CDR3 is TGTGCCAGCAGTTCCGGAGCAGCCGCGGAGACCCAGTACTTC. Its protein is CASSSGAAAETQYF. This chain links TRBV6-5 with TRBJ2-5; D remains ambiguous. CDR1 and CDR2 from the germline V gene are MNHEY and SVGAGI. Trimming left V 4 bases short and J 5 bases short, with 14 bases between. The CDR3 loop spans 14 amino acids.

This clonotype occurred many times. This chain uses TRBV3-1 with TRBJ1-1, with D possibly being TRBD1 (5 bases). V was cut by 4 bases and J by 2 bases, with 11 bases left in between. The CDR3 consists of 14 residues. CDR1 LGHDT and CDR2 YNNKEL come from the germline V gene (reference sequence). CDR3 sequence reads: CASSPTDRNTEAFF. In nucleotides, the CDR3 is TGTGCCAGCAGCCCCACTGACAGAAACACTGAAGCTTTCTTT.

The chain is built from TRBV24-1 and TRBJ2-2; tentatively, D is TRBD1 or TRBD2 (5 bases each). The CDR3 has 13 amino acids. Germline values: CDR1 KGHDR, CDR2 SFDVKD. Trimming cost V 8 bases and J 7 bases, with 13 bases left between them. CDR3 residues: CATMRGEGGELFF. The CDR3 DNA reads TGTGCCACCATGAGGGGCGAAGGCGGGGAGCTGTTTTTT.

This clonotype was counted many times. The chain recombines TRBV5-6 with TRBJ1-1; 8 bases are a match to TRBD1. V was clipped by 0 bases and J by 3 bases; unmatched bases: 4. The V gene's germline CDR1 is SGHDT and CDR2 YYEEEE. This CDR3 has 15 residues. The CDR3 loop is CASSLVRTGHTEAFF. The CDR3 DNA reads TGTGCCAGCAGCTTGGTGAGGACAGGGCACACTGAAGCTTTCTTT.

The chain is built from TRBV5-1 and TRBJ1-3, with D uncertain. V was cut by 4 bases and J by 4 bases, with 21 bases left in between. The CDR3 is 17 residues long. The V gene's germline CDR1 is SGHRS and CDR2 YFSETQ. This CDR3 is CASSRDRGIGSGNTIYF. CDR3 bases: TGCGCCAGCAGCCGGGATAGAGGCATAGGGTCCGGAAACACCATATATTTT.

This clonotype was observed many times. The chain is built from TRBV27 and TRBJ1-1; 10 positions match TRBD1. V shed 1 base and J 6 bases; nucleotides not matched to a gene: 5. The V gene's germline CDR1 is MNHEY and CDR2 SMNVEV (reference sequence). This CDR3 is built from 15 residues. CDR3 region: CASSLLGQGLAEAFF. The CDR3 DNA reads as TGTGCCAGCAGTTTATTGGGACAGGGGTTGGCTGAAGCTTTCTTT.

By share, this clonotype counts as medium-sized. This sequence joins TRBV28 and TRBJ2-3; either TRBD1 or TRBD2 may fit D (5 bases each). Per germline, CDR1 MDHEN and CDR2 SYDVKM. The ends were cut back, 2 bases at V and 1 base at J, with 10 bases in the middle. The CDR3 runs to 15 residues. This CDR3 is CASSLTQGGTDTQYF. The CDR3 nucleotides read TGTGCCAGCAGTTTAACCCAGGGAGGCACAGATACGCAGTATTTT.

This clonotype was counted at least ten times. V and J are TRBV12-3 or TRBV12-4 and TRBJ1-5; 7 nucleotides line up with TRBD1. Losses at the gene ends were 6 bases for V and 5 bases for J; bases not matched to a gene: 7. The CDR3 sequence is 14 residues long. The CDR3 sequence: CASSPQGRDQPQHF. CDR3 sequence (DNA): TGTGCCAGCAGCCCACAGGGGAGGGATCAGCCCCAGCATTTT.

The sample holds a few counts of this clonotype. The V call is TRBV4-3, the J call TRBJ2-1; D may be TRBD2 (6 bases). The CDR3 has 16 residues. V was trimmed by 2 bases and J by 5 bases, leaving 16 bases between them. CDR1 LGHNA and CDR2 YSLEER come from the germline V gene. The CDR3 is CASSQLGRGSHNEQFF. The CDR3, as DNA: TGCGCCAGCAGCCAACTCGGGAGAGGTTCCCACAATGAGCAGTTCTTC.

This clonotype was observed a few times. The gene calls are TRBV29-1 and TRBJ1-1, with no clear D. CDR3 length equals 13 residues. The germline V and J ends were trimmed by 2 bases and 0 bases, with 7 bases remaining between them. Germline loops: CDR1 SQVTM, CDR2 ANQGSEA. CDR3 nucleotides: TGCAGCGTTGAACGGGCTATGAACACTGAAGCTTTCTTT. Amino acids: CSVERAMNTEAFF.